This T cell receptor beta chain was recorded in a study of cytomegalovirus exposure and HLA in healthy donors. Looking at the study overall: Approximately 85 million unique TCRs from HLA-typed donors were held in an early release of data. Study-level points and caveats: In most subjects, TCR beta sequences reportedly gave accurate predictions of HLA-A and HLA-B alleles.

In the PCR, 60 Vbeta and 13 Jbeta primers were used. Profiling relied on immunoSEQ multiplex PCR, and the TCRdb table lists in-frame clones only, not all of them. Altogether about 160,000 clones are present, around 77% being singletons, with the ten largest covering under 2.5%. Unrecorded immune exposure was likely among donors, who were nominally healthy when sampled. V was trimmed by 4 bases and J by 6 bases, leaving 10 bases between them. CDR3 size: 13 residues. Germline CDR1 reads LGHNA; CDR2 reads YSLEER. A remark on this clone: The antigen is not known.

The sample taken for sequencing was PBMCs. The sequence came from a man aged 45 to 65 in good health and CMV-seropositive. The J gene is TRBJ2-4, the V gene TRBV4-3, with a weak D call TRBD2 (5 bases). The CDR3 nucleotides read TGCGCCAGCAGCCCGGGATCCAGAAACATTCAGTACTTC. Translated: CASSPGSRNIQYF.